The clone carrying this T cell receptor beta chain was observed a few times. This sample is drawn from a study of blood T cell repertoires in COVID-19. TCRdb keeps only in-frame clones here, not all; method: immunoSEQ multiplex PCR. The table includes tens of thousands of clones, 81% detected once. The germline V gene encodes CDR1 ENHRY and CDR2 SYGVKD. V lost 7 bases, J lost 0 bases, and 15 bases lay in between. This CDR3 has 15 amino acids. The chain recombines TRBV10-3 with TRBJ1-1; TRBD1 is a possible D gene (5 bases). Sample: peripheral blood. The TCR originated in an older man with acute or convalescent COVID-19. DNA of the CDR3: TGTGCCATCACTAAGGAACAGGATTTGAACACTGAAGCTTTCTTT. Residues: CAITKEQDLNTEAFF.